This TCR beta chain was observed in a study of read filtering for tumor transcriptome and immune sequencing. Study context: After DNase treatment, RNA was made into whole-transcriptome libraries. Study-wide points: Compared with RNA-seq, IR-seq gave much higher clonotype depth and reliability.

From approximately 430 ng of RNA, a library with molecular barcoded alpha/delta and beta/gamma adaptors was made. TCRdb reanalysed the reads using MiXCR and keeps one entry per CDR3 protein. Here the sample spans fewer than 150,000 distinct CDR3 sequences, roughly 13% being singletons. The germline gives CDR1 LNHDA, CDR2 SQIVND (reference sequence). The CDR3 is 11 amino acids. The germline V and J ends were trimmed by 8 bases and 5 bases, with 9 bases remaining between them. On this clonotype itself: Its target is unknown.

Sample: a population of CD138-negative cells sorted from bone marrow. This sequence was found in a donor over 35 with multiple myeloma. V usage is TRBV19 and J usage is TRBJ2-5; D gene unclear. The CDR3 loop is CASRMAETQYF. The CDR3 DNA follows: TGTGCCAGTCGAATGGCGGAGACCCAGTACTTC.